This T cell receptor beta chain was identified during a study of cytomegalovirus exposure and HLA in healthy donors. The count of this clone is one. Its antigen is not identified. This CDR3 has 16 amino acids. Germline V gene data show CDR1 as SGHAT and CDR2 as FQNNGV. The ends lost 8 bases at V and 8 bases at J; junction bases unmatched: 11. Study-level points and caveats: Rarity marked most TCR sequences, yet some public TCRs occurred in many donors.

Method: immunoSEQ multiplex PCR; TCRdb's copy keeps in-frame clones and lacks some. The sample consists of 200,000 to 250,000 clones, around 80% of them appearing once. The genes are TRBV11-2 and TRBJ2-1; 14 bases agree with TRBD2. The sequencing input was PBMCs. This receptor was taken from a woman aged 25 to 39 in good health and CMV-seropositive. The CDR3 loop is CASGGTSGSGLYEQFF. The CDR3 DNA is TGTGCCAGCGGCGGGACTAGCGGGAGCGGTTTGTATGAGCAGTTCTTC. Together with reference TRBV11-2 and TRBJ2-1, the CDR3 gives the full variable domain: EAGVAQSPRYKIIEKRQSVAFWCNPISGHATLYWYQQILGQGPKLLIQFQNNGVVDDSQLPKDRFSAERLKGVDSTLKIQPAKLEDSAVYLCASGGTSGSGLYEQFFGPGTRLTVL.